Below, 27 T cell receptor beta chains from the same sample are listed, as sequenced in a study of T cells after yellow fever vaccination. Via MiXCR, TCRdb re-called the 5' RACE reads, giving one row per CDR3 protein. The sample has 200,000 to 300,000 distinct CDR3 sequences, around 13% seen once. The sample consisted of CD4+ T cells sorted from PBMCs, taken 45 days after the yellow fever booster vaccination. The receptors were sampled from a young man who received the YFV17D yellow fever vaccine.

This clonotype has at least ten counts. The genes are TRBV18 and TRBJ2-7; TRBD2 matches 10 bases. V lost 4 bases and J lost 2; bases outside the gene matches: 8. Germline V CDR1 and CDR2: KGHSH, LQKENI. The CDR3 is 16 amino acids. CDR3 bases: TGTGCCAGCTCACAAGGGGGGCTAGCGGGAGCCTACGAGCAGTACTTC. Translating it yields CASSQGGLAGAYEQYF. Full variable domain (outside the CDR3, taken from reference TRBV18 and TRBJ2-7): NAGVMQNPRHLVRRRGQEARLRCSPMKGHSHVYWYRQLPEEGLKFMVYLQKENIIDESGMPKERFSAEFPKEGPSILRIQQVVRGDSAAYFCASSQGGLAGAYEQYFGPGTRLTVT.

This clonotype was counted a few times. This chain uses TRBV21-1 with TRBJ2-3; TRBD1 is the table's D call, not checked against the DNA. TRBV21-1 counts as a pseudogene. The CDR3 is 19 amino acids. The CDR3 DNA reads as TGTGCCAGCAGCAAAGTAGACACGACTGACCTGTACCGCACAGATACGCAGTATTTT. It is translated as CASSKVDTTDLYRTDTQYF.

The rearrangement joins TRBV12-3 or TRBV12-4 to TRBJ2-1; TRBD2 agrees at 8 bases. The CDR3 spans 15 residues. V was clipped by 3 bases and J by 5 bases; unmatched bases: 6. The CDR3 is CASSFGLAGHNEQFF. Here the CDR3 DNA reads TGTGCCAGCAGTTTTGGACTAGCCGGGCACAATGAGCAGTTCTTC.

In its sample, this clonotype was seen a few times. The rearrangement links TRBV29-1 to TRBJ2-2; TRBD1 agrees at 7 bases. The CDR3 is made up of 14 amino acids. V was pared by 7 bases and J by 0 bases, with 5 bases of the junction left unmatched. CDR1 is SQVTM, CDR2 ANQGSEA, per germline. The CDR3 sequence is CSAVTGTNTGELFF. CDR3 bases: TGCAGCGCCGTGACAGGGACGAACACCGGGGAGCTGTTTTTT.

The V gene is TRBV29-1, the J gene TRBJ2-4, with 8 bases matching TRBD1. Looked up from germline, CDR1 is SQVTM and CDR2 is ANQGSEA. The CDR3 is 14 amino acids. V dropped 5 bases and J dropped 0; count of bases not matched to a gene: 3. The CDR3 coding sequence is TGCAGCGTTCGGACAGGGTCAGCCAAAAACATTCAGTACTTC. It encodes CSVRTGSAKNIQYF.

The rearrangement joins TRBV6-1 to TRBJ1-3, with TRBD1 matching 7 bases. The V and J ends lost 6 bases and 7 bases, in that order; junction bases with no gene match: 6. This CDR3 has 13 amino acids. CDR1 MNHNS and CDR2 SASEGT come from the germline V gene. The CDR3 DNA follows: TGTGCCAGCAGACGTACAGGGGCGAACACCATATATTTT. Protein product: CASRRTGANTIYF.

The rearrangement uses TRBV24-1 and TRBJ2-1; D remains unclear. Germline CDR1 KGHDR, CDR2 SFDVKD. Trimming took 0 bases from V and 8 from J, leaving 4 bases between them. The CDR3 is 12 amino acids. The CDR3 nucleotides read TGTGCCACCAGTGATTTGCGGGATGAGCAGTTCTTC. This encodes CATSDLRDEQFF.

This clonotype was counted a few times. The V and J genes are TRBV20-1 and TRBJ2-7, with D unclear. Germline V gives CDR1 DFQATT, CDR2 SNEGSKA (reference sequence). This CDR3 comprises 12 residues. Trimming shortened V by 4 bases and J by 1 base, and 8 bases separated the two germline ends. CDR3: CSAIWGSYEQYF. The CDR3 region has the DNA TGCAGTGCTATTTGGGGTTCCTACGAGCAGTACTTC.

This clonotype was found a few times. This chain connects TRBV7-2 to TRBJ1-1; D gene ambiguous. The CDR3 totals 12 residues. CDR1 is SGHTA and CDR2 is FQGNSA in the germline V gene. V dropped 4 bases and J dropped 5 bases, with 8 bases sitting between them. CDR3 loop: CASSSQVTEAFF. CDR3 coding DNA: TGTGCCAGCAGCTCCCAGGTGACTGAAGCTTTCTTT.

Points on this clonotype: This may come from a read error, since a much larger clone is one base off. The CDR3: CSARLLHGQGAVQYF. The CDR3 DNA reads TGCAGTGCTAGGCTGCTTCATGGACAGGGCGCGGTGCAGTACTTC. The rearrangement links TRBV20-1 to TRBJ2-7; TRBD1 aligns across 8 bases. The CDR3 is made up of 15 amino acids. The germline V gene has CDR1 DFQATT and CDR2 SNEGSKA (reference sequence). The V and J ends lost 3 bases and 9 bases, in that order; junction bases with no gene match: 16.

This clonotype has only a few counts. The chain is built from TRBV19 and TRBJ1-5; TRBD1 aligns across 9 bases. The CDR3 sequence is 15 residues long. Per germline, CDR1 LNHDA and CDR2 SQIVND (reference sequence). J was trimmed by 4 bases and V by 9 bases; bases with no gene match: 10. The CDR3 DNA sequence: TGTGCCAGCCTCCGGACAGGGGTCTTAAATCAGCCCCAGCATTTT. Its translation is CASLRTGVLNQPQHF. Full variable domain (missing parts from reference TRBV19 and TRBJ1-5): DGGITQSPKYLFRKEGQNVTLSCEQNLNHDAMYWYRQDPGQGLRLIYYSQIVNDFQKGDIAEGYSVSREKKESFPLTVTSAQKNPTAFYLCASLRTGVLNQPQHFGDGTRLSIL.

This clonotype was seen more than once but under ten times. The chain has TRBV20-1 and TRBJ2-7, with unresolved D. Trimming left V 2 bases short and J 0 bases short, with 11 bases between. The CDR3 totals 14 residues. Germline loops: CDR1 DFQATT, CDR2 SNEGSKA (reference sequence). The CDR3, as DNA: TGCAGTGCTAGATCGAGCATAGTCTCCTACGAGCAGTACTTC. Amino acid sequence: CSARSSIVSYEQYF.

The table lists this clonotype with a few counts. V gene TRBV6-1 combines with J gene TRBJ2-7; D tentatively reads TRBD1 or TRBD2 (5 bases each). Per germline, CDR1 MNHNS and CDR2 SASEGT. The ends were cut back, 1 base at V and 8 bases at J, with 12 bases in the middle. The CDR3 runs 13 residues. The CDR3 DNA sequence: TGTGCCAGCAGTGAAGAACAACGGGGCCAGCAGTACTTC. Residues: CASSEEQRGQQYF.

The chain couples TRBV28 to TRBJ2-5; TRBD1 agrees at 7 bases. Germline values: CDR1 MDHEN, CDR2 SYDVKM. J gave up 1 base and V 6 bases, and 8 bases lay outside the gene matches. This CDR3 region has 15 residues. The CDR3 DNA is TGTGCCAGCAGCCAAGACAGGGTGGCCCAAGAGACCCAGTACTTC. It translates to CASSQDRVAQETQYF.

Only a few counts were recorded for this clonotype. This rearrangement joins TRBV18 to TRBJ1-4; TRBD1 is a possible D gene (5 bases). The CDR3 is 13 residues long. CDR1 is KGHSH, CDR2 LQKENI, per germline. V was cut by 2 bases and J by 11 bases, with 12 bases left in between. CDR3 in DNA: TGTGCCAGCTCACCAGGGGACCGGAATAAACTGTTTTTT. This sequence encodes CASSPGDRNKLFF.

This clonotype came up a few times. This chain uses TRBV10-2 with TRBJ2-3; TRBD2 aligns across 8 bases. V trimming: 6 bases; J trimming: 0 bases; junction bases outside the gene matches: 11. The CDR3 covers 17 residues. Germline V gene data show CDR1 as WSHSY and CDR2 as SAAADI. The CDR3 reads CASSRTSGLPSTDTQYF. The CDR3 region has the DNA TGCGCCAGCAGCCGAACTAGCGGCTTACCCAGCACAGATACGCAGTATTTT.

V gene TRBV5-1 combines with J gene TRBJ2-7, with TRBD2 matching over 11 bases. The V gene end was trimmed by 4 bases and the J gene end by 2 bases; junction bases not matched to a gene: 5. Germline CDR1 SGHRS, CDR2 YFSETQ. CDR3 length equals 15 residues. The CDR3 sequence is CASSDTSGSPYEQYF. CDR3 sequence (DNA): TGCGCCAGCAGCGACACTAGCGGGAGTCCCTACGAGCAGTACTTC.

The V and J genes are TRBV20-1 and TRBJ2-5, with 13 bases matching TRBD2. V shed 0 bases and J 7 bases; nucleotides not matched to a gene: 5. CDR1 and CDR2 from the germline V gene are DFQATT and SNEGSKA (reference sequence). The CDR3 is made up of 15 amino acids. The CDR3 DNA reads TGCAGTGCTAGAGATGCACTAGCGGGAGGGCCGACCCAGTACTTC. Translated: CSARDALAGGPTQYF.

V and J are TRBV5-6 and TRBJ1-1; D remains unclear. The CDR3 covers 15 residues. Trimming took off 3 bases at V and 0 bases at J, with 12 bases between the two ends. Looked up from germline, CDR1 is SGHDT and CDR2 is YYEEEE. This chain's CDR3 is CASSSIRRLNTEAFF. DNA for the CDR3: TGTGCCAGCAGCTCAATCAGGCGTCTGAACACTGAAGCTTTCTTT. Supplemented by reference TRBV5-6 and TRBJ1-1, the full variable domain reads DAGVTQSPTHLIKTRGQQVTLRCSPKSGHDTVSWYQQALGQGPQFIFQYYEEEERQRGNFPDRFSGHQFPNYSSELNVNALLLGDSALYLCASSSIRRLNTEAFFGQGTRLTVV.

This clonotype was seen a handful of times. This chain uses TRBV3-1 with TRBJ2-5; unclear D gene. The CDR3 loop spans 14 amino acids. Trimming shortened V by 1 base and J by 2 bases, and 8 bases separated the two germline ends. The germline V gene encodes CDR1 LGHDT and CDR2 YNNKEL (reference sequence). The CDR3 nucleotides are TGTGCCAGCAGCCAAGTTGGTCTTCAAGAGACCCAGTACTTC. It codes for CASSQVGLQETQYF.

The chain links TRBV2 to TRBJ2-7; TRBD2 aligns across 14 bases. After removal of 9 bases from V and 3 bases from J, the junction contained 4 bases not matched to a gene. Per the germline V gene, CDR1 is SNHLY and CDR2 is FYNNEI. The CDR3 has 14 residues. CDR3 residues: CARGTSGRVYEQYF. CDR3 bases: TGTGCCAGAGGGACTAGCGGGAGAGTCTACGAGCAGTACTTC.

This clonotype came up a few times. The rearrangement uses TRBV7-2 and TRBJ2-2; weak D call: TRBD2 (5 bases). The CDR3 is made up of 15 amino acids. Germline CDR1 reads SGHTA; CDR2 reads FQGNSA. Trimming pared 2 bases from V and 6 bases from J, leaving 13 bases between. The CDR3, as DNA: TGTGCCAGCAGCTTACGGCTAGCAACTTCCGGGGAGCTGTTTTTT. Translated: CASSLRLATSGELFF. Complete variable domain (other parts from reference TRBV7-2 and TRBJ2-2): GAGVSQSPSNKVTEKGKDVELRCDPISGHTALYWYRQSLGQGLEFLIYFQGNSAPDKSGLPSDRFSAERTGGSVSTLTIQRTQQEDSAVYLCASSLRLATSGELFFGEGSRLTVL.

The gene calls are TRBV28 and TRBJ1-1; D gene ambiguous. Germline CDR1 is MDHEN and CDR2 is SYDVKM. The CDR3 is 13 residues long. Trimming shortened V by 6 bases and J by 4 bases, and 12 bases separated the two germline ends. The CDR3 sequence is CASSTYDRTEAFF. CDR3 DNA sequence: TGTGCCAGCAGCACTTACGACCGCACTGAAGCTTTCTTT.

The chain couples TRBV18 to TRBJ2-3, with D maybe TRBD1 (6 bases). CDR1 and CDR2 from the germline V gene are KGHSH and LQKENI. The V gene lost 4 bases and the J gene lost 6 bases, with 11 bases spanning the gap. This CDR3 has 13 amino acids. The CDR3 region is CASSRLQGDTQYF. For the CDR3, the DNA is TGTGCCAGCTCACGCTTACAGGGCGATACGCAGTATTTT.

This clonotype was seen a handful of times. The V and J genes are TRBV18 and TRBJ1-2, with D tentatively TRBD1 (5 bases). Trimming removed 2 bases from V and 7 bases from J, with 11 bases in between. Germline V gene data show CDR1 as KGHSH and CDR2 as LQKENI. This CDR3 is built from 13 residues. CDR3 sequence: CASSPGTEAGYTF. The DNA of the CDR3 is TGTGCCAGCTCACCAGGGACCGAGGCTGGCTACACCTTC. The variable domain in full, completed from reference TRBV18 and TRBJ1-2, reads NAGVMQNPRHLVRRRGQEARLRCSPMKGHSHVYWYRQLPEEGLKFMVYLQKENIIDESGMPKERFSAEFPKEGPSILRIQQVVRGDSAAYFCASSPGTEAGYTFGSGTRLTVV.

This clonotype has just a few counts. The CDR3 region is CASSLRSGVGQPQHF. CDR3 coding DNA: TGTGCCAGCAGTTTACGTTCGGGAGTCGGCCAGCCCCAGCATTTT. The gene calls are TRBV12-3 or TRBV12-4 and TRBJ1-5; D is ambiguous. This CDR3 has 15 amino acids. The V gene lost 2 bases and the J gene lost 7 bases, with 15 bases spanning the gap.

This chain links TRBV10-3 with TRBJ2-1, with 10 bases lining up with TRBD1. Germline lookup yields CDR1 ENHRY and CDR2 SYGVKD. The CDR3 runs 14 residues. The V and J ends lost 6 bases and 9 bases, in that order; junction bases with no gene match: 8. The CDR3 DNA is TGTGCCATCAGGGGGACAGGGGATGGTGGTGAGCAGTTCTTC. It codes for CAIRGTGDGGEQFF.